The 11 T cell receptor beta chains listed next were all sequenced from one sample in a study of cytomegalovirus exposure and HLA in healthy donors. PCR involved 60 Vbeta and 13 Jbeta primers. Assay used: immunoSEQ multiplex PCR; TCRdb lists only in-frame clones, some missing. The sample yields fewer than 85,000 clones, of which the top ten take up about 4.6%. The sequencing sample was made of PBMCs. The origin of the receptors is a man younger than 45 in good health and CMV-seronegative.

The chain has TRBV4-2 and TRBJ1-1, with TRBD1 matching over 8 bases. The germline V gene encodes CDR1 LGHNA and CDR2 YNFKEQ. The CDR3 extends over 14 amino acids. Trimming cost V 1 base and J 11 bases; bases outside gene matches: 9. CDR3 nucleotide sequence: TGTGCCAGCAGCCAAGTGCAGGGGGCGAAGGCCGCTTTCTTT. Its protein is CASSQVQGAKAAFF.

The J gene is TRBJ2-1, the V gene TRBV6-5; D possibly corresponds to TRBD1 (5 bases). The CDR3 is made up of 15 amino acids. The V gene lost 4 bases and the J gene lost 0 bases, with 10 bases spanning the gap. Per germline, CDR1 MNHEY and CDR2 SVGAGI. The CDR3 here is CASSSRQFSYNEQFF. The CDR3 region has the DNA TGTGCCAGCAGTTCCCGACAGTTCTCCTACAATGAGCAGTTCTTC.

This chain links TRBV5-4 with TRBJ2-1; tentatively, D is TRBD2 (7 bases). Germline loops: CDR1 SGHNT, CDR2 YYREEE (reference sequence). Trimming stripped 0 bases from V and 5 bases from J, with 12 bases between. CDR3 size: 15 residues. The CDR3 loop reads CASSLEGGRNNEQFF. CDR3 bases: TGTGCCAGCAGCTTGGAGGGGGGGCGGAACAATGAGCAGTTCTTC.

The V and J genes are TRBV9 and TRBJ2-5, with TRBD1 matching over 7 bases. The J call may be mistaken, given a closer DNA end match to TRBJ2-7. CDR1 SGDLS and CDR2 YYNGEE come from the germline V gene. CDR3 length equals 14 residues. The CDR3: CASSARDSSYEQYF. CDR3 nucleotide sequence: TGTGCCAGCAGCGCCCGGGACAGCTCCTACGAGCAGTACTTC.

The chain uses TRBV5-1 and TRBJ2-7, with a possible D match to TRBD1 (6 bases). In germline, CDR1 is SGHRS, CDR2 YFSETQ. This CDR3 spans 16 amino acids. The V gene lost 4 bases and the J gene lost 0 bases, with 17 bases spanning the gap. DNA of the CDR3: TGCGCCAGCAGCCCGGATCCGAGGGGGTCCTCCTACGAGCAGTACTTC. Its translation is CASSPDPRGSSYEQYF.

This chain links TRBV6-5 with TRBJ1-1; D call uncertain. Germline CDR1 is MNHEY and CDR2 is SVGAGI. This CDR3 is 15 amino acids long. Trimming removed 0 bases from V and 1 base from J, with 9 bases in between. CDR3 bases: TGTGCCAGCAGTTACTCGATGGTCAGGAACACTGAAGCTTTCTTT. It translates to CASSYSMVRNTEAFF.

The chain combines TRBV12-2 with TRBJ2-7; the table gives TRBD2 as D, unverified against the DNA. TRBV12-2 is flagged as a pseudogene. The CDR3 has 12 residues. CDR3 nucleotide sequence: TGTGCAAGTCGCGAAACGGTAGCTGAGCAGTACTTC. This encodes CASRETVAEQYF.

The rearrangement joins TRBV11-3 to TRBJ1-2, with 9 bases fitting TRBD1. This CDR3 spans 14 amino acids. Trimming took 5 bases from V and 2 from J; bases not matched to a gene: 3. Germline CDR1 and CDR2: SGHNT and YENEEA. For the CDR3, the DNA is TGTGCCAGCAGCAGAACAGGGGGCAACTATGGCTACACCTTC. It is translated as CASSRTGGNYGYTF.

The J gene is TRBJ1-6, the V gene TRBV10-3; 7 bases match TRBD1. Germline-derived CDR1 and CDR2 are ENHRY and SYGVKD. J gave up 0 bases and V 8 bases, and 4 bases lay outside the gene matches. This CDR3 is built from 15 residues. CDR3 amino acids: CAIGTESSYNSPLHF. For the CDR3, the DNA is TGTGCCATCGGGACAGAGAGCTCCTATAATTCACCCCTCCACTTT.

The chain links TRBV7-9 to TRBJ2-1; TRBD2 matches at 7 bases. This CDR3 region has 17 residues. Per germline, CDR1 SEHNR and CDR2 FQNEAQ (reference sequence). The ends lost 6 bases at V and 4 bases at J; junction bases unmatched: 15. In nucleotides, the CDR3 is TGTGCCAGCAGGCCCCGCCCGGGGCTAGCGGAATACAATGAGCAGTTCTTC. As protein: CASRPRPGLAEYNEQFF.

The V call is TRBV29-1, the J call TRBJ2-7; 8 bases agree with TRBD1. J was trimmed by 6 bases and V by 4 bases; bases with no gene match: 5. Germline-derived CDR1 and CDR2 are SQVTM and ANQGSEA. There are 12 residues in the CDR3. The CDR3 sequence is CSVANDRGEQYF. In nucleotides, the CDR3 is TGCAGCGTTGCAAACGACAGGGGCGAGCAGTACTTC.